This TCR beta chain was captured by sequencing in a study of regulatory and conventional T cells in RAG deficiency. Findings and limits, study-wide: Patient subsets had shorter CDR3s; Omenn Treg-Tconv overlap exceeded 80%. Sorted Omenn CD25-high CD127-low cells may not be bona fide Tregs. RAG-deficient patients showed markedly lower Shannon entropy and higher Simpson indices than control T-cell subsets. Other subsets showed about 9-fold reductions, but Treg unique TCR beta sequences fell roughly 100-fold in these patients.

Measured with immunoSEQ multiplex PCR; TCRdb has only the in-frame clones, and not every one. The sample lists tens of thousands of clones; 96% were seen once. Blood CD4+ CD25-low CD127-high conventional T cells supplied the genomic DNA template. Of note for this clone: Its target is not known.

CDR3 size: 15 residues. Trimming removed 0 bases at V and 0 bases at J, with 10 bases between. Germline V gene data show CDR1 as GTSNPN and CDR2 as SVGIG (reference sequence). The same sample was also used in a study of regulatory T cells. As reported in that work: The primer mix had 52 TRBV and 13 TRBJ primers.

The chain has TRBV30 and TRBJ2-3; D perhaps matches TRBD2 (6 bases). The sequenced sample was CD25- CD4+ T cells sorted from blood. The TCR was taken from a human donor in good health. The CDR3 region has the DNA TGTGCCTGGAGTGTTGGGGACTCGAGCACAGATACGCAGTATTTT. Encoded protein: CAWSVGDSSTDTQYF. Looking up the rest from reference TRBV30 and TRBJ2-3 gives the full variable domain: SQTIHQWPATLVQPVGSPLSLECTVEGTSNPNLYWYRQAAGRGLQLLFYSVGIGQISSEVPQNLSASRPQDRQFILSSKKLLLSDSGFYLCAWSVGDSSTDTQYFGPGTRLTVL.